This entry lists 2 T cell receptor beta chains sequenced from one sample in a study of cytomegalovirus exposure and HLA in healthy donors. The PCR ran on 60 Vbeta and 13 Jbeta primers. TCRdb's copy holds only in-frame clones and misses some; the assay was immunoSEQ multiplex PCR. Of around 150,000 clones in the sample, 70% to 80% were seen once. Material: PBMCs. Receptors were obtained from a man in his forties in good health and CMV-seropositive.

The V and J genes are TRBV5-1 and TRBJ2-1; D is perhaps TRBD2 (5 bases). Per germline, CDR1 SGHRS and CDR2 YFSETQ. Trimming shortened V by 0 bases and J by 5 bases, and 12 bases separated the two germline ends. The CDR3 length is 15 residues. The CDR3 protein is CASSLAPLENNEQFF. CDR3 sequence (DNA): TGCGCCAGCAGCTTGGCCCCACTAGAGAACAATGAGCAGTTCTTC.

J is TRBJ1-6 and V is TRBV10-3, with D unclear. The germline V and J ends were trimmed by 5 bases and 5 bases, with 10 bases remaining between them. The germline gives CDR1 ENHRY, CDR2 SYGVKD. The CDR3 sequence is 14 residues long. In DNA form, the CDR3 reads TGTGCCATCAGTTGGCAGGAAAATAATTCACCCCTCCACTTT. Translating gives CAISWQENNSPLHF.